A selection of T cell receptor beta chains follows, all from one sample in a study of monozygotic twins with inflammatory bowel disease. Reprocessing the 5' RACE reads, TCRdb reports a single entry for every CDR3 protein and omits DNA. Its table lists fewer than 550,000 distinct CDR3 sequences. Sequenced: blood. All receptors come from a human donor with ulcerative colitis or Crohn's disease, or a healthy co-twin of an affected twin (not recorded which). CDR3s include the opening cysteine and the closing phenylalanine or tryptophan.

CDR3	V	J
CAWRPRDQTVF	TRBV30	TRBJ2-1
CASSPTGGLQTQYF	TRBV19	TRBJ2-5
CASEVGTGANVLTF	TRBV2	TRBJ2-6
CAWGPPGLAGTGELFF	TRBV30	TRBJ2-2
CSVLQASTNEKLFF	TRBV29-1	TRBJ1-4
CASRRGSQETQYF	TRBV6-5	TRBJ2-5
CAIATGDRDTDTQYF	TRBV10-3	TRBJ2-3
CASGEGGGNEQFF	TRBV6-4	TRBJ2-1
CSSLTNTEAFF	TRBV29-1	TRBJ1-1
CASTNRGTGNSPLHF	TRBV12-3/TRBV12-4	TRBJ1-6
CASSLLAGGDTQYF	TRBV5-1	TRBJ2-3
CSAGQGNQPQHF	TRBV20-1	TRBJ1-5
CASSLQPGPYNEQFF	TRBV13	TRBJ2-1
CASSTGQGRKANEKLFF	TRBV28	TRBJ1-4
CASSLYREGFGTEAFF	TRBV5-1	TRBJ1-1